Given below is one TCR beta chain in context. All the people who gave samples were healthy bone marrow donors. This sample is part of a study of cytomegalovirus exposure and HLA in healthy donors. A multiplex PCR was run with 60 Vbeta primers and 13 Jbeta primers. Per the study methods: Unique TCR beta chains totaled some 80 million in a later count, with around 11 million of them shared. Using immunoSEQ multiplex PCR, the repertoire was profiled, and TCRdb retains in-frame clones only, with some absent. V, J and clone size are those of that table, while D and trimming were read from the DNA. The sample gives approximately 140,000 clones, roughly 73% of which show up once; around 3.4% is in the top ten. Sequencing was performed on PBMCs. The sequence derives from a man aged 35-49 years in good health and CMV-seronegative.

The CDR3 reads CASSLNKRGSGNTIYF. The CDR3 coding sequence is TGTGCCAGCAGCCTCAATAAAAGGGGCTCTGGAAACACCATATATTTT. The rearrangement links TRBV28 to TRBJ1-3, with TRBD1 as a possible D gene (5 bases). The ends were cut back, 6 bases at V and 0 bases at J, with 15 bases in the middle. Germline V gene lookup returns CDR1 MDHEN and CDR2 SYDVKM. The CDR3 extends over 16 amino acids.